The sequence of this T cell receptor beta chain was determined in a study of shared clonotypes between healthy human individuals. V lost 3 bases, J lost 7 bases, and 8 bases stayed unmatched. The germline V gene has CDR1 MNHEY and CDR2 SVGAGI. The CDR3 consists of 15 residues. All donors qualified as healthy HIV-negative adults and had experienced no recent acute infections or vaccinations. The authors ran the assay at deep level. Clones were sequenced by immunoSEQ multiplex PCR, and TCRdb holds only the in-frame ones, with some missing. This sample yields roughly 2.6 million clones, of which 85% to 95% are seen a single time; roughly 0.15% belongs to the top ten.

The V gene is TRBV6-5, the J gene TRBJ2-1; 8 positions agree with TRBD2. The clonotype was recovered from a man aged 18 to 30 in good health. Sequenced input: naive CD4+ T cells sorted from blood. Subset meaning: CD45RA+ positively selected. CDR3 sequence reads: CASSYRSGSRNEQFF. In DNA form, the CDR3 reads TGTGCCAGCAGTTATAGGAGCGGGAGTAGAAATGAGCAGTTCTTC.